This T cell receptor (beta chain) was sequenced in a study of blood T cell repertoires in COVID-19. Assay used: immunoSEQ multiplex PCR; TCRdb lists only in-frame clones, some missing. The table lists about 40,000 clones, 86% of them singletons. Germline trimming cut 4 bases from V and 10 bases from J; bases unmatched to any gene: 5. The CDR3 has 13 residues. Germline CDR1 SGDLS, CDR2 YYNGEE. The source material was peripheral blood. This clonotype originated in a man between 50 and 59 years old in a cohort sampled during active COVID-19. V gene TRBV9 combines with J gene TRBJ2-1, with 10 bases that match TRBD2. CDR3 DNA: TGTGCCAGCAGCTCTGGGACTAGCGAGGAGCAGTTCTTC. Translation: CASSSGTSEEQFF.